These 3 T cell receptor beta chains originate from one sample sequenced in a study of T cells after yellow fever vaccination (dated by TCRdb to about 2019). Libraries were made using 5' RACE. Sequenced using an Illumina HiSeq 2500. TCRdb reprocessed the public reads (quality trimming at Q25 with fastp, clone calling with MiXCR) and kept in-frame beta chains. Here each entry gathers all rows of one CDR3 protein and keeps the most common genes and DNA. In all, the sample holds some 670,000 distinct CDR3 sequences, and approximately 13% of those were seen once. The ten largest make up 15% of the sample. This specimen's treatment or condition label, per the study, means: live attenuated yellow fever vaccine strain. The input for sequencing was PBMCs, taken on the day of the yellow fever booster vaccination. All receptors come from a young man who received the YFV17D yellow fever vaccine.

The table lists this clonotype with a few counts. The chain recombines TRBV20-1 with TRBJ2-7; D might be TRBD1 (6 bases). The CDR3 sequence is 15 residues long. Germline assignment: CDR1 DFQATT and CDR2 SNEGSKA (reference sequence). The V end was cut by 0 bases, the J end by 4 bases, with 16 bases between. CDR3: CSARDTGHTVYEQYF. The CDR3 nucleotides read TGCAGTGCTAGAGATACAGGGCACACTGTATACGAGCAGTACTTC.

The chain joins TRBV20-1 to TRBJ2-5; D gene uncertain. The V end was cut by 6 bases, the J end by 5 bases, with 22 bases between. The CDR3 loop spans 15 amino acids. Germline V gene sequence: CDR1 DFQATT, CDR2 SNEGSKA (reference sequence). The CDR3, as DNA: TGCAGTGCCACCGTCGGTCAGGAGATTTTGGAGACCCAGTACTTC. It specifies CSATVGQEILETQYF.

This clonotype was counted between two and nine times. The chain employs TRBV10-3 and TRBJ2-7; tentatively, D is TRBD2 (7 bases). The CDR3 loop spans 14 amino acids. Germline CDR1 and CDR2: ENHRY and SYGVKD. V was trimmed by 3 bases and J by 5 bases, leaving 14 bases between them. CDR3 in DNA: TGTGCCATCAGTGAAGGGGGGGGGAGCAACGAGCAGTACTTC. Protein sequence: CAISEGGGSNEQYF.